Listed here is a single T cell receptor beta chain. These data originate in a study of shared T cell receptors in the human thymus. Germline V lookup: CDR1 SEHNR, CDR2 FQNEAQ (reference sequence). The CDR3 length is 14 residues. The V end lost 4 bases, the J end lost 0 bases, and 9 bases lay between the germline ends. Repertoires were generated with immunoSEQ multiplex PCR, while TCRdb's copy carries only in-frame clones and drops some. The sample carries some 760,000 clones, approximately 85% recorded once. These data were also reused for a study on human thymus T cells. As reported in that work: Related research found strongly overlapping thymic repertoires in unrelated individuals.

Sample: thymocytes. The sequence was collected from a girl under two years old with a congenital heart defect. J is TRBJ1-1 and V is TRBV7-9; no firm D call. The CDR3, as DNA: TGTGCCAGCAGCTCGAACGGGTTGAACACTGAAGCTTTCTTT. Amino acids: CASSSNGLNTEAFF. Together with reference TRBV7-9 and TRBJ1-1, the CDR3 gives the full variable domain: DTGVSQNPRHKITKRGQNVTFRCDPISEHNRLYWYRQTLGQGPEFLTYFQNEAQLEKSRLLSDRFSAERPKGSFSTLEIQRTEQGDSAMYLCASSSNGLNTEAFFGQGTRLTVV.